This TCR beta chain emerged from a study of cytomegalovirus exposure and HLA in healthy donors. The study's findings and limits: A later analysis linked fewer than 20,000 TCR beta sequences to HLA alleles at 0.05 false discovery rate. Among TCR beta chains of equal frequency, HLA-associated ones were more clonally expanded in a later analysis.

Both 60 Vbeta primers and 13 Jbeta primers went into the PCR. Clones were sequenced by immunoSEQ multiplex PCR, and TCRdb holds only the in-frame ones, with some missing. The sample has over 75,000 clones; around 86% are singletons. A remark on this clone: Antigen unknown.

This CDR3 has 14 residues. V lost 6 bases to trimming and J lost 3 bases, with 14 bases between them. Looked up from germline, CDR1 is MDHEN and CDR2 is SYDVKM. The TCR comes from a man between 25 and 39 years old in good health and CMV-seropositive. Sequenced: PBMCs. This chain uses TRBV28 with TRBJ1-2; D is unresolved. The CDR3 DNA follows: TGTGCCAGCAGAACTTCTTCTCGGTACTATGGCTACACCTTC. Translated: CASRTSSRYYGYTF.